This T cell receptor (beta chain) is drawn from a study of cytomegalovirus exposure and HLA in healthy donors. The CDR3 is 15 amino acids. V dropped 5 bases and J dropped 0 bases, with 11 bases sitting between them. Germline V CDR1 and CDR2: LGHNT, FRNRAP. Both 60 Vbeta primers and 13 Jbeta primers went into the PCR. Measured with immunoSEQ multiplex PCR; TCRdb has only the in-frame clones, and not every one. Here the sample table reports some 200,000 clones. This chain uses TRBV12-5 with TRBJ2-1; perhaps TRBD1 as D (5 bases). The receptor was derived from a woman younger than 35 in good health and CMV-seropositive. Sequenced: PBMCs. For the CDR3, the DNA is TGTGCTAGTGGTCTCGCAGGGTTCTCCTACAATGAGCAGTTCTTC. Translated: CASGLAGFSYNEQFF.